The clone carrying this TCR beta chain was picked up many times. Its target is unknown. These data come from a study of early T cells in non-severe SARS-CoV-2 infection. Looking at the study overall: Chains were not paired, and sequencing was done on bulk RNA from unsorted whole blood. Study observations and caveats: A preference for anti-spike CD8 responses marked VDJdb matching, which missed private and CD4 specificities.

V lost 6 bases to trimming and J lost 2 bases, with 14 bases between them. The CDR3 extends over 15 amino acids. TCRdb ran MiXCR on the 5' RACE reads and lists one entry per CDR3 protein. The sample carries some 57,000 distinct CDR3 sequences, roughly 5.3% recorded once. Sequencing was performed on whole blood. The receptor's source is an adult who was a healthcare worker with PCR-confirmed SARS-CoV-2 infection or an uninfected control (not recorded which). The V gene is TRBV12-3 or TRBV12-4, the J gene TRBJ1-5, with D unresolved. CDR3 DNA: TGTGCCAGCAGCCCTTGGGGTTATGGCAATCAGCCCCAGCATTTT. Protein: CASSPWGYGNQPQHF.